The 26 T cell receptor beta chains reported below all come from one sample, sequenced in a study of T cell responses to AZD1222 COVID-19 vaccine. Produced via immunoSEQ multiplex PCR; TCRdb's table is partial and in-frame only. The sample has 130,000 or so clones, around 84% seen once; the top ten hold approximately 12%. The sequencing here drew on peripheral blood, taken on day 0 of AZD1222 vaccination. Receptors originate from an adult in good health.

The rearrangement joins TRBV9 to TRBJ1-2; unclear D gene. The V gene's germline CDR1 is SGDLS and CDR2 YYNGEE. The CDR3 has 14 amino acids. Trimming shortened V by 0 bases and J by 2 bases, and 8 bases separated the two germline ends. The CDR3 reads CASSVDVGNYGYTF. The DNA for the CDR3 is TGTGCCAGCAGCGTAGACGTGGGGAACTATGGCTACACCTTC.

The gene calls are TRBV27 and TRBJ1-6; 7 bases map to TRBD1. The CDR3 contains 15 residues. The ends lost 5 bases at V and 9 bases at J; junction bases unmatched: 10. Germline lookup yields CDR1 MNHEY and CDR2 SMNVEV (reference sequence). The CDR3 DNA sequence: TGTGCCAGCAGTCAAGGCGGGACAGTACTTTCACCCCTCCACTTT. This sequence encodes CASSQGGTVLSPLHF.

The V call is TRBV5-8, the J call TRBJ1-4; D is perhaps TRBD1 (5 bases). The germline CDR1 and CDR2 sequences are SGHTS and YDEGEE. V was cut by 4 bases and J by 5 bases, with 9 bases left in between. CDR3 length: 13 amino acids. The CDR3 nucleotides read TGTGCCAGCAGCACCCGACAGAATGAAAAACTGTTTTTT. It translates to CASSTRQNEKLFF.

This chain connects TRBV3-1 (or the pseudogene TRBV3-2) to TRBJ1-5, with D unclear. The CDR3 is 14 residues long. Trimming removed 0 bases from V and 7 bases from J, with 10 bases in between. Germline assignment: CDR1 LGHDT and CDR2 YNNKEL (reference sequence). As DNA, the CDR3 is TGTGCCAGCAGCCAAGATTGGGTCGGCCAGCCCCAGCATTTT. Protein sequence: CASSQDWVGQPQHF.

The rearrangement links TRBV29-1 to TRBJ1-2; 10 bases agree with TRBD1. Germline V gene data show CDR1 as SQVTM and CDR2 as ANQGSEA. CDR3 length equals 13 residues. The V and J ends lost 6 bases and 8 bases, in that order; junction bases with no gene match: 9. DNA for the CDR3: TGCAGCGTCGTAAGACAGGGGGCTGAGGGCTACACCTTC. Amino acids: CSVVRQGAEGYTF.

The chain combines TRBV5-8 with TRBJ2-5, with a weak D call TRBD2 (5 bases). Trimming took off 4 bases at V and 7 bases at J, with 14 bases between the two ends. CDR1 and CDR2 (germline): SGHTS, YDEGEE. The CDR3 has 13 residues. DNA of the CDR3: TGTGCCAGCAGCCCCGAGACCGCGGGGACCCAGTACTTC. This encodes CASSPETAGTQYF.

This chain uses TRBV6-5 with TRBJ2-5; TRBD2 might be the D (5 bases). This CDR3 region has 14 residues. Trimming left V 6 bases short and J 5 bases short, with 16 bases between. Germline CDR1 MNHEY, CDR2 SVGAGI. DNA for the CDR3: TGTGCCAGCAGCCCAACGGGGAACTTGGAGACCCAGTACTTC. Its protein product is CASSPTGNLETQYF.

This sequence joins TRBV4-2 and TRBJ2-3; 10 bases align to TRBD2. With 0 bases clipped from V and 5 bases from J, the junction kept 5 bases outside the gene matches. Germline V gene sequence: CDR1 LGHNA, CDR2 YNFKEQ. The CDR3 totals 16 residues. CDR3 sequence (DNA): TGTGCCAGCAGCCAAGATAGCGGGAGGAGATTAGATACGCAGTATTTT. Translating gives CASSQDSGRRLDTQYF.

The chain has TRBV3-1 (or the pseudogene TRBV3-2) and TRBJ1-5, with D possibly being TRBD1 (5 bases). Germline values: CDR1 LGHDT, CDR2 YNNKEL (reference sequence). Trimming shortened V by 0 bases and J by 7 bases, and 13 bases separated the two germline ends. The CDR3 runs to 15 residues. CDR3 loop: CASSQDLRGGQPQHF. CDR3 bases: TGTGCCAGCAGCCAAGATTTGAGGGGCGGACAGCCCCAGCATTTT.

The chain combines TRBV7-6 with TRBJ2-1, with D unresolved. Germline CDR1 is SGHVS and CDR2 is FNYEAQ. This CDR3 spans 16 amino acids. With 4 bases removed from V and 0 bases from J, the gap between germline ends came to 13 bases. The chain's CDR3 is CASSSTYLSSYNEQFF. CDR3 DNA sequence: TGTGCCAGCAGCTCGACTTATCTTAGCTCCTACAATGAGCAGTTCTTC.

V gene TRBV11-2 combines with J gene TRBJ1-1; 7 nucleotides line up with TRBD1. V shed 5 bases and J 1 base; nucleotides not matched to a gene: 4. The CDR3 sequence is 14 residues long. The V gene's germline CDR1 is SGHAT and CDR2 FQNNGV. The CDR3 reads CASSRGLWNTEAFF. In nucleotides, the CDR3 is TGTGCCAGCAGCAGGGGGCTATGGAACACTGAAGCTTTCTTT.

This clone was found a few times. This chain uses TRBV11-2 with TRBJ1-1, with D possibly being TRBD1 (5 bases). Germline V CDR1 and CDR2: SGHAT, FQNNGV. The ends were cut back, 8 bases at V and 3 bases at J, with 19 bases in the middle. The CDR3 runs 15 residues. In nucleotides, the CDR3 is TGTGCCAGCCACGGAGGGTCTGGAGGGGACACTGAAGCTTTCTTT. It specifies CASHGGSGGDTEAFF.

The genes are TRBV28 and TRBJ1-1; D not resolved. This CDR3 comprises 12 residues. Germline CDR1 reads MDHEN; CDR2 reads SYDVKM. Trimming took 6 bases from V and 6 from J, leaving 11 bases between them. In DNA, the CDR3 is TGTGCCAGCAGCTCGGGGTGGGCTGAAGCTTTCTTT. Its protein product is CASSSGWAEAFF.

V and J are TRBV3-1 (or the pseudogene TRBV3-2) and TRBJ1-1; D uncertain. This CDR3 contains 15 residues. The V gene lost 4 bases and the J gene lost 5 bases, with 17 bases spanning the gap. CDR1 and CDR2 from the germline V gene are LGHDT and YNNKEL (reference sequence). The DNA of the CDR3 is TGTGCCAGCAGCCGTTGGGCCGAGCGAGGGACTGAAGCTTTCTTT. Its protein product is CASSRWAERGTEAFF.

The chain uses TRBV19 and TRBJ2-7; maybe TRBD1 (7 bases). The CDR3 totals 15 residues. CDR1 LNHDA and CDR2 SQIVND come from the germline V gene (reference sequence). The germline V and J ends were trimmed by 6 bases and 3 bases, with 18 bases remaining between them. Here the CDR3 DNA reads TGTGCCAGTAGCAATGACAGGGACTGGGGCTACGAGCAGTACTTC. Translation: CASSNDRDWGYEQYF. Looking up the rest from reference TRBV19 and TRBJ2-7 gives the full variable domain: DGGITQSPKYLFRKEGQNVTLSCEQNLNHDAMYWYRQDPGQGLRLIYYSQIVNDFQKGDIAEGYSVSREKKESFPLTVTSAQKNPTAFYLCASSNDRDWGYEQYFGPGTRLTVT.

This clone has a handful of counts. The J gene is TRBJ1-3, the V gene TRBV2; tentative D call: TRBD1 (5 bases). Germline V lookup: CDR1 SNHLY, CDR2 FYNNEI. The CDR3 spans 15 residues. Trimming took off 6 bases at V and 0 bases at J, with 12 bases between the two ends. CDR3 sequence (DNA): TGTGCCAGCAGACCGGACACGTACTCTGGAAACACCATATATTTT. It encodes CASRPDTYSGNTIYF.

The rearrangement uses TRBV25-1 and TRBJ2-4; D gene uncertain. Trimming stripped 10 bases from V and 10 bases from J, with 14 bases between. CDR1 and CDR2 from the germline V gene are MGHDK and SYGVNS. This CDR3 region has 11 residues. CDR3 sequence reads: CATGGEVIQYF. The CDR3 DNA is TGTGCCACTGGCGGTGAGGTAATTCAGTACTTC.

The CDR3 reads CASSPPGGVSSYEQYF. Here the CDR3 DNA reads TGTGCCAGCTCACCACCGGGGGGGGTTAGCTCCTACGAGCAGTACTTC. The chain is built from TRBV18 and TRBJ2-7, with 7 bases that match TRBD2. CDR1 KGHSH and CDR2 LQKENI come from the germline V gene. The CDR3 contains 16 residues. Trimming removed 0 bases from V and 0 bases from J; junction bases left unmatched: 5. Drawing the rest from reference TRBV18 and TRBJ2-7, the complete variable domain is NAGVMQNPRHLVRRRGQEARLRCSPMKGHSHVYWYRQLPEEGLKFMVYLQKENIIDESGMPKERFSAEFPKEGPSILRIQQVVRGDSAAYFCASSPPGGVSSYEQYFGPGTRLTVT.

V and J are TRBV4-3 and TRBJ1-2; TRBD1 is a possible D gene (5 bases). The CDR3 is 15 amino acids. V gave up 4 bases and J gave up 2 bases, with 14 bases separating them. CDR1 and CDR2 from the germline V gene are LGHNA and YSLEER. The CDR3 sequence: CASSLLRGPNYGYTF. The CDR3 DNA sequence: TGCGCCAGCAGCCTCCTGAGGGGACCCAACTATGGCTACACCTTC.

This clone showed up just a few times. The chain uses TRBV7-9 and TRBJ1-1; possible D gene TRBD1, 5 bases. Per the germline V gene, CDR1 is SEHNR and CDR2 is FQNEAQ (reference sequence). The CDR3 runs to 14 residues. Trimming removed 4 bases from V and 6 bases from J, with 15 bases in between. Written as DNA, the CDR3 is TGTGCCAGCAGCTCATACAGGTATGGCGCTGAAGCTTTCTTT. Its translation: CASSSYRYGAEAFF.

CDR3 nucleotide sequence: TGTGCCAGCTCGGTGGGCCCAACTAATGAAAAACTGTTTTTT. Residues: CASSVGPTNEKLFF. J is TRBJ1-4 and V is TRBV2, with no clear D. Per the germline V gene, CDR1 is SNHLY and CDR2 is FYNNEI. Between the trimmed V and J ends, which lost 8 bases and 0 bases, there was a span of 10 bases. This CDR3 comprises 14 residues.

The chain links TRBV30 to TRBJ2-7; the D gene could be TRBD1 or TRBD2 (5 bases each). This CDR3 spans 14 amino acids. The V end lost 0 bases, the J end lost 3 bases, and 12 bases lay between the germline ends. Germline values: CDR1 GTSNPN, CDR2 SVGIG (reference sequence). The CDR3 loop reads CAWSVYGAHYEQYF. The CDR3 DNA reads TGTGCCTGGAGTGTATACGGGGCGCACTACGAGCAGTACTTC.

This sequence joins TRBV5-6 and TRBJ1-1, with D perhaps TRBD1 (6 bases). CDR1 and CDR2 from the germline V gene are SGHDT and YYEEEE. There are 15 residues in the CDR3. V lost 2 bases and J lost 3, with 14 bases in between. Written as DNA, the CDR3 is TGTGCCAGCAGCTTCTCCCGGGACAAGGACACTGAAGCTTTCTTT. This sequence encodes CASSFSRDKDTEAFF. The full variable domain, with the rest looked up from reference TRBV5-6 and TRBJ1-1, is DAGVTQSPTHLIKTRGQQVTLRCSPKSGHDTVSWYQQALGQGPQFIFQYYEEEERQRGNFPDRFSGHQFPNYSSELNVNALLLGDSALYLCASSFSRDKDTEAFFGQGTRLTVV.

This chain uses TRBV12-5 with TRBJ1-2, with D maybe TRBD1 (6 bases). The germline V gene has CDR1 LGHNT and CDR2 FRNRAP. The CDR3 has 15 amino acids. V lost 4 bases to trimming and J lost 7 bases, with 19 bases between them. The CDR3 reads CASGSSTARGGGYTF. Written as DNA, the CDR3 is TGTGCTAGTGGTTCGTCGACGGCCCGAGGGGGTGGCTACACCTTC.

The J gene is TRBJ1-1, the V gene TRBV7-8; D unresolved. The CDR3 contains 14 residues. Germline CDR1 and CDR2: SGHVS and FQNEAQ. Trimming stripped 8 bases from V and 4 bases from J, with 17 bases between. The CDR3 loop reads CASWTVGLGTEAFF. The CDR3 coding sequence is TGTGCCAGCTGGACGGTTGGGTTGGGCACTGAAGCTTTCTTT.

The chain carries TRBV6-4 and TRBJ2-1, with TRBD2 as a possible D gene (6 bases). Deletions cut 1 base from V and 5 bases from J, with 15 bases between. Looked up from germline, CDR1 is MRHNA and CDR2 is SNTAGT. CDR3 size: 16 residues. Written as DNA, the CDR3 is TGTGCCAGCAGTGACTACCTACTTAGCGGTCACAATGAGCAGTTCTTC. It translates to CASSDYLLSGHNEQFF.